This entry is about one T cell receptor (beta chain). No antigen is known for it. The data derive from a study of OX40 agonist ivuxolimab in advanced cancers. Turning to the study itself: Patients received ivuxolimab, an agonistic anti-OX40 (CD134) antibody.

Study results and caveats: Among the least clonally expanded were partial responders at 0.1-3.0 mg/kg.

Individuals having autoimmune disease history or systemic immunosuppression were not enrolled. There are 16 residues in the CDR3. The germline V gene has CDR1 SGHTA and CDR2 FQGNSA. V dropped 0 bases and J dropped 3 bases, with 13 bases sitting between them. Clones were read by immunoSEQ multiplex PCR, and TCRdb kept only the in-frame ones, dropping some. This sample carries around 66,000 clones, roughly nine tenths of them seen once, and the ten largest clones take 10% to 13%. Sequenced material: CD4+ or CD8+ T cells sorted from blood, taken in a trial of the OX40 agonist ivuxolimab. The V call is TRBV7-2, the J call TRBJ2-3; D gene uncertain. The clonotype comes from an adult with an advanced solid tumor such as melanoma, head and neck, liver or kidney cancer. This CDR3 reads CASSLASPGLTDTQYF. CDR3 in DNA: TGTGCCAGCAGCTTAGCGTCTCCCGGGTTAACAGATACGCAGTATTTT.